The 29 T cell receptor beta chains presented below share a single source sample, sequenced in a study of vaccination and CD4 T cells after COVID-19. Antigens of these TCRs are unknown. Specified treatment: roughly 11-day PBMC culture with coronavirus spike peptide pools or control peptides (ViraFEST assay). At the Johns Hopkins FTIC core, DNA taken from cultured CD4+ T cells was sequenced by way of the Oncomine TCR Beta short-read assay. Via MiXCR, TCRdb re-called the PCR reads, giving one row per CDR3 protein. The sample carries approximately 13,000 distinct CDR3 sequences, over 25% recorded once. Sequenced: cultured CD4+ T cells from blood. The receptors derive from a human donor with COVID-19.

The V and J genes are TRBV6-2 or TRBV6-3 and TRBJ2-3; D not certain. Trimming pared 8 bases from V and 3 bases from J, leaving 6 bases between. The CDR3 contains 11 residues. Germline V gene lookup returns CDR1 MNHEY and CDR2 SVGEGT. For the CDR3, the DNA is TGTGCCAGCTGCCAAACAGATACGCAGTATTTT. Its protein is CASCQTDTQYF.

The J gene is TRBJ2-2, the V gene TRBV6-1, with D hard to call. Germline-derived CDR1 and CDR2 are MNHNS and SASEGT. This CDR3 region has 15 residues. V shed 4 bases and J shed 0 bases, with 9 bases lying between them. DNA for the CDR3: TGTGCCAGCAGTGGACGTCTCGCGAACACCGGGGAGCTGTTTTTT. This translates into CASSGRLANTGELFF.

This clonotype was observed a few times. The chain uses TRBV7-3 and TRBJ2-2; 9 nucleotides agree with TRBD1. This CDR3 is built from 16 residues. Germline V gives CDR1 SGHTA, CDR2 FQGTGA. Trimming took 5 bases from V and 6 from J; bases not matched to a gene: 10. CDR3: CASSLTGTGSSGELFF. For the CDR3, the DNA is TGTGCCAGCAGCCTTACTGGGACAGGGTCATCCGGGGAGCTGTTTTTT.

This clonotype was detected a few times. V usage is TRBV30 and J usage is TRBJ2-4; D might be TRBD1 (6 bases). Trimming cost V 0 bases and J 7 bases, with 10 bases left between them. Germline CDR1 reads GTSNPN; CDR2 reads SVGIG (reference sequence). This CDR3 comprises 13 residues. The CDR3 sequence: CAWSVDQGNIQYF. The CDR3, as DNA: TGTGCCTGGAGTGTAGATCAGGGGAACATTCAGTACTTC.

This clonotype was counted once. The chain joins TRBV5-6 to TRBJ1-3; possible D gene TRBD1, 6 bases. V lost 2 bases and J lost 3, with 9 bases in between. This CDR3 has 14 residues. Germline CDR1 reads SGHDT; CDR2 reads YYEEEE. The CDR3 loop reads CASSFPRGGNTIYF. CDR3 DNA: TGTGCCAGCAGCTTCCCCAGGGGTGGAAACACCATATATTTT.

This clonotype was observed a few times. The chain links TRBV20-1 to TRBJ2-2; 10 bases agree with TRBD1. Germline-derived CDR1 and CDR2 are DFQATT and SNEGSKA (reference sequence). The CDR3 is made up of 15 amino acids. The trim removed 3 bases at V and 4 bases at J, leaving 5 bases unmatched. The CDR3 nucleotides are TGCAGTGCTAGTAGACAGGGGGCGGGCACCGGGGAGCTGTTTTTT. It codes for CSASRQGAGTGELFF.

Relative to its sample, this clonotype is medium-sized. The rearrangement links TRBV20-1 to TRBJ1-5; 9 bases align to TRBD1. The CDR3 length is 11 residues. Germline values: CDR1 DFQATT, CDR2 SNEGSKA (reference sequence). DNA of the CDR3: TGCAGGACAGGGGGAAGTCAGCCCCAGCATTTT. Translated: CRTGGSQPQHF.

The chain combines TRBV5-1 with TRBJ2-3, with D tentatively TRBD1 (6 bases). V was trimmed by 0 bases and J by 0 bases, leaving 8 bases between them. CDR1 SGHRS and CDR2 YFSETQ come from the germline V gene. This CDR3 comprises 15 residues. CDR3 in amino acids: CASSLAGVSTDTQYF. For the CDR3, the DNA is TGCGCCAGCAGCTTGGCAGGGGTGAGCACAGATACGCAGTATTTT.

The rearrangement uses TRBV27 and TRBJ2-1, with D perhaps TRBD1 (6 bases). CDR1 and CDR2 from the germline V gene are MNHEY and SMNVEV (reference sequence). The CDR3 covers 15 residues. The V gene lost 4 bases and the J gene lost 7 bases, with 17 bases spanning the gap. CDR3 protein: CASSSYGTKGNEQFF. The DNA for the CDR3 is TGTGCCAGCAGTTCGTACGGGACAAAGGGGAATGAGCAGTTCTTC.

This clonotype was found a few times. Here the CDR3 reads CASRRPSQGGAEAFF. The CDR3, as DNA: TGTGCCAGCAGGCGACCCAGCCAGGGAGGTGCTGAAGCTTTCTTT. The rearrangement links TRBV7-9 to TRBJ1-1, with D possibly matching TRBD1 (5 bases). The CDR3 length is 15 residues. The germline gives CDR1 SEHNR, CDR2 FQNEAQ (reference sequence). Trimming pared 6 bases from V and 6 bases from J, leaving 20 bases between.

This chain joins TRBV6-1 and TRBJ2-7; D ambiguous. V was cut by 6 bases and J by 2 bases, with 14 bases left in between. Germline V gives CDR1 MNHNS, CDR2 SASEGT. The CDR3 is 14 residues long. CDR3 sequence (DNA): TGTGCCAGCAGCAACACAGCAGCTCCCTACGAGCAGTACTTC. Residues: CASSNTAAPYEQYF.

This clonotype turned up a few times. This chain connects TRBV6-1 to TRBJ2-3; possible D gene TRBD2, 5 bases. Germline-derived CDR1 and CDR2 are MNHNS and SASEGT. Trimming took off 8 bases at V and 0 bases at J, with 9 bases between the two ends. CDR3 length equals 13 residues. CDR3 nucleotide sequence: TGTGCCAGCCGGGGTCCGAGCACAGATACGCAGTATTTT. Translated: CASRGPSTDTQYF.

The chain couples TRBV4-3 to TRBJ1-2; TRBD1 might be the D (6 bases). Germline values: CDR1 LGHNA, CDR2 YSLEER. The V end lost 0 bases, the J end lost 3 bases, and 11 bases lay between the germline ends. This CDR3 spans 15 amino acids. The DNA for the CDR3 is TGCGCCAGCAGCCAAGATTCAGGGGTGGACTATGGCTACACCTTC. It yields the protein CASSQDSGVDYGYTF.

This clonotype showed up just a few times. The V call is TRBV6-2 or TRBV6-3, the J call TRBJ1-5; D gene unclear. The germline V gene has CDR1 MNHEY and CDR2 SVGEGT. The CDR3 length is 13 residues. V lost 7 bases, J lost 0 bases, and 7 bases lay in between. The CDR3 loop is CASTVYSNQPQHF. The CDR3 DNA reads TGTGCCAGCACAGTATATAGCAATCAGCCCCAGCATTTT.

The sample holds a few counts of this clonotype. The rearrangement uses TRBV28 and TRBJ2-7; D is unclear. Germline loops: CDR1 MDHEN, CDR2 SYDVKM. V was shortened by 7 bases and J by 5 bases, with 15 bases between the two germline ends. The CDR3 length is 13 residues. CDR3 residues: CASTLAPPHEQYF. In DNA, the CDR3 is TGTGCCAGCACACTGGCCCCGCCCCACGAGCAGTACTTC. Combining the CDR3 with reference TRBV28 and TRBJ2-7 gives the whole variable domain DVKVTQSSRYLVKRTGEKVFLECVQDMDHENMFWYRQDPGLGLRLIYFSYDVKMKEKGDIPEGYSVSREKKERFSLILESASTNQTSMYLCASTLAPPHEQYFGPGTRLTVT.

This CDR3 is CASRSGTGGETQYF. The CDR3 DNA reads as TGTGCCAGCAGGTCCGGGACAGGGGGCGAGACCCAGTACTTC. This chain joins TRBV27 and TRBJ2-5, with 12 bases aligning to TRBD1. Germline CDR1 reads MNHEY; CDR2 reads SMNVEV (reference sequence). Unmatched junction bases numbered 4, after V lost 6 bases and J lost 5 bases. The CDR3 covers 14 residues.

V is TRBV14 and J is TRBJ1-2; 7 nucleotides line up with TRBD1. Germline values: CDR1 SGHDN, CDR2 FVKESK. The CDR3 has 15 amino acids. Trimming took 4 bases from V and 4 from J; bases not matched to a gene: 9. As DNA, the CDR3 is TGTGCCAGCAGCCTTACAGGGGAAGGGGGCTATGGCTACACCTTC. Translation: CASSLTGEGGYGYTF.

This rearrangement joins TRBV12-3 or TRBV12-4 to TRBJ2-5; the match to TRBD1 covers 8 bases. J was trimmed by 4 bases and V by 5 bases; bases with no gene match: 12. The CDR3 loop spans 16 amino acids. The CDR3 sequence is CASSLRQGPKGETQYF. The CDR3 DNA reads as TGTGCCAGCAGTCTTCGACAGGGGCCCAAAGGAGAGACCCAGTACTTC.

Concerning this clonotype itself: A junction boundary mismatches the germline segment, possibly from a read error. The chain links TRBV10-3 to TRBJ1-2; no clear D. The CDR3 has 18 amino acids. CDR1 ENHRY and CDR2 SYGVKD come from the germline V gene. The CDR3 DNA follows: TGTGCCATCAGGCCCGTTGGCACCCCCCGGGGTGGAAACTATGGCTACGCCTTC. Amino acids: CAIRPVGTPRGGNYGYAF.

This clonotype was observed a handful of times. This chain links TRBV14 with TRBJ1-1; D might be TRBD1 (6 bases). Per germline, CDR1 SGHDN and CDR2 FVKESK. This CDR3 contains 14 residues. The V gene lost 4 bases and the J gene lost 0 bases, with 9 bases spanning the gap. In DNA form, the CDR3 reads TGTGCCAGCAGCCGGGGGGCGGTGAACACTGAAGCTTTCTTT. This gives the protein CASSRGAVNTEAFF.

The rearrangement links TRBV18 to TRBJ1-5; maybe TRBD1 (6 bases). Germline V gene data show CDR1 as KGHSH and CDR2 as LQKENI. V gave up 6 bases and J gave up 6 bases, with 24 bases separating them. The CDR3 extends over 17 amino acids. The CDR3 loop reads CASSNLPWPGAGQPQHF. CDR3 DNA: TGTGCCAGCTCTAACCTCCCCTGGCCGGGGGCGGGTCAGCCCCAGCATTTT.

This clonotype ranks as medium-sized (0.01 to 0.1%). V gene TRBV7-3 combines with J gene TRBJ2-5; D may be TRBD2 (6 bases). The CDR3 is 15 residues long. Trimming stripped 5 bases from V and 5 bases from J, with 18 bases between. Germline loops: CDR1 SGHTA, CDR2 FQGTGA. CDR3 loop: CASSPVGAGGETQYF. CDR3 coding DNA: TGTGCCAGCAGCCCCGTGGGAGCGGGCGGGGAGACCCAGTACTTC.

Here the CDR3 reads CASAANYGYTF. The CDR3 coding sequence is TGTGCCAGCGCAGCTAACTATGGCTACACCTTC. This sequence joins TRBV28 and TRBJ1-2; no definite D call. V was trimmed by 8 bases and J by 0 bases, leaving 4 bases between them. There are 11 residues in the CDR3. CDR1 is MDHEN, CDR2 SYDVKM, per germline.

The chain links TRBV7-3 to TRBJ1-6; 9 nucleotides align to TRBD1. Trimming removed 4 bases from V and 10 bases from J; junction bases left unmatched: 5. CDR1 and CDR2 (germline): SGHTA, FQGTGA. This CDR3 has 14 residues. The CDR3 sequence is CASSSGTGSSPLHF. DNA for the CDR3: TGTGCCAGCAGCTCCGGGACAGGGAGCTCACCCCTCCACTTT.

The chain uses TRBV19 and TRBJ2-1; TRBD2 matches 11 bases. The V segment lost 4 bases and the J segment 3 bases; nucleotides outside the gene matches: 2. Germline loops: CDR1 LNHDA, CDR2 SQIVND (reference sequence). The CDR3 loop spans 15 amino acids. The CDR3 DNA follows: TGTGCCAGTAGTAGAACTAGCGGGGGCTACAATGAGCAGTTCTTC. Its translation is CASSRTSGGYNEQFF.

Relative to its sample, this clonotype is medium-sized (0.01 to 0.1%). The chain carries TRBV2 and TRBJ1-2, with a tentative D call TRBD1 (6 bases). Trimming cost V 6 bases and J 6 bases, with 11 bases left between them. Germline values: CDR1 SNHLY, CDR2 FYNNEI. The CDR3 is made up of 12 amino acids. The CDR3 spells CASRDDRNGYTF. The CDR3 DNA reads as TGTGCCAGCAGAGATGACAGGAATGGCTACACCTTC.

The gene calls are TRBV9 and TRBJ1-1; D not resolved. The germline gives CDR1 SGDLS, CDR2 YYNGEE. CDR3 length: 13 amino acids. Trimming stripped 2 bases from V and 5 bases from J, with 10 bases between. The CDR3 region is CASSVKGGTEAFF. The CDR3 DNA reads as TGTGCCAGCAGCGTTAAGGGTGGGACTGAAGCTTTCTTT.

V and J are TRBV12-3 or TRBV12-4 and TRBJ2-7, with 10 bases lining up with TRBD1. The CDR3 length is 14 residues. V trimming: 5 bases; J trimming: 4 bases; junction bases outside the gene matches: 5. The CDR3 nucleotides read TGTGCCAGCAGTCTTAGACAGGGGGCATACGAGCAGTACTTC. Encoded protein: CASSLRQGAYEQYF.

The J gene is TRBJ2-5, the V gene TRBV21-1; the table's D call of TRBD1 was not tested on the DNA. TRBV21-1 is designated a pseudogene. The CDR3 runs 15 residues. The CDR3 nucleotides read TGTGCCAGCAGCAAATTCCGGGGGGGCCAAGAGACCCAGTACTTC. Residues: CASSKFRGGQETQYF.